The clone carrying this T cell receptor (beta chain) turned up a few times. The study recruited people aged 18 to 89 years across around 23 US areas. Researchers sorted participants into cohorts using their self-reported clinical history. People in the exposed group encountered a COVID-19 case within 2 weeks before entering the study. Sequencing used immunoSEQ multiplex PCR; TCRdb keeps in-frame clones, though not all of them. The table includes roughly 240,000 clones, 70% to 90% detected once. The CDR3 loop spans 15 amino acids. The V and J ends lost 4 bases and 5 bases respectively, with 19 bases between them. CDR1 is SGHRS and CDR2 is YFSETQ in the germline V gene. These data belong to a study of blood T cell repertoires in COVID-19. Study summary: Italy, Spain and the United States were the sources of the convalescent and acute COVID-19 samples.

The source of this sequence is a man aged 45-65 years who had been exposed to COVID-19. Material for sequencing was PBMCs or T cells enriched from blood (not recorded which). The chain employs TRBV5-1 and TRBJ2-7; perhaps TRBD1 as D (6 bases). CDR3 coding DNA: TGCGCCAGCAGCCCCCAATCCGGGACAACCGACGAGCAGTACTTC. Amino acids: CASSPQSGTTDEQYF.